A selection of T cell receptor beta chains follows, all from one sample in a study of regulatory T cells in long-lasting Graves disease. TCRdb ran MiXCR on the multiplex PCR reads and lists one entry per CDR3 protein. Of about 430,000 distinct CDR3 sequences listed, 21% were seen once; the top ten hold 13% to 15%. Sequencing was performed on peripheral blood mononuclear cells (PBMCs), taken when the disease was refractory, from a patient treated with antithyroid drugs. The receptors derive from a female donor with Graves disease. The CDR3 runs from the conserved cysteine through the conserved F or W. A D gene is named only where the DNA matches it firmly. Clone size is shown for a subset of rows, as once, few, many or a class of expanded clone.

>NA|TRBJ2-7|few|TRBV20-1
TGCAGTGCCTACGAACAGGGCGGGTGGTCCTACGAGCAGTACTTC
CSAYEQGGWSYEQYF
>TRBD2|TRBJ2-5|many|TRBV6-1
TGTGCCAGCACGGGGTGGCGGGAGGGCCAAGAGACCCAGTACTTC
CASTGWREGQETQYF
>NA|TRBJ2-5|many|TRBV3-1
TGTGCCAGCAGCCACAACCAAGAGACCCAGTACTTC
CASSHNQETQYF
>TRBD1|TRBJ1-1|many|TRBV6-1
TGTGCCAGCATATGGCGACAGGGGGGTTTTACTGAAGCTTTCTTT
CASIWRQGGFTEAFF
>NA|TRBJ2-7|many|TRBV28
TGTGCCAGCAGTTTCCACCCAGTGACGGTCGGTCCCGAGCAGTACTTC
CASSFHPVTVGPEQYF
>NA|TRBJ2-3|few|TRBV12-3/TRBV12-4
TGTGCCAGCAGTTTGGACTACCGTACCACAGATACGCAGTATTTT
CASSLDYRTTDTQYF
>TRBD1|TRBJ2-2|NA|TRBV6-2/TRBV6-3
TGTGCCAGCAGTTATAACGTTAGGACAGGGGGGCTGTTTTTT
CASSYNVRTGGLFF
>TRBD2|TRBJ2-7|NA|TRBV10-3
TGTGCCATCGGCACTAGCGGGAGGGAATACGAGCAGTACTTC
CAIGTSGREYEQYF
>NA|TRBJ1-1|NA|TRBV28
TGTGCCAGCAGTTCCCTCCCGGCAGGACCGAACACTGAAGCTTTCTTT
CASSSLPAGPNTEAFF
>NA|TRBJ2-2|NA|TRBV19
TGTGCCAGTAGCGCACCTCGCACCGGGGAGCTGTTTTTT
CASSAPRTGELFF
>NA|TRBJ2-1|few|TRBV5-6
TGTGCCAGCAGCTTATCCCAGCGCTCCTACAATGAGCAGTTCTTC
CASSLSQRSYNEQFF
>NA|TRBJ1-5|many|TRBV6-5
TGTGCCAGCAGTTACTTAAGGGACACGGACCCACATAGCAATCAGCCCCAGCATTTT
CASSYLRDTDPHSNQPQHF
>NA|TRBJ1-1|many|TRBV7-3
TGTGCCAGCAGCGAAATTGGGGGTGGCACTGAAGCTTTCTTT
CASSEIGGGTEAFF
>NA|TRBJ2-1|NA|TRBV12-3/TRBV12-4
TGTGCCAGCAATCTTAGCGGTCTAGGTTTCGATGAGCAGTTCTTC
CASNLSGLGFDEQFF
>TRBD1|TRBJ1-2|many|TRBV7-3
TGTGCCAGCAGAGCCGGGACAGGGGATGGCTACACCTTC
CASRAGTGDGYTF
>TRBD1|TRBJ2-2|NA|TRBV25-1
TGTGCCAGCAGGGGACAGGGGAACGTGGCCACCGGGGAGCTGTTTTTT
CASRGQGNVATGELFF
>TRBD2|TRBJ2-7|NA|TRBV3-1
TGTGCCAGCAGCCTTGGGACTAGCGGGAGGTACTACGAGCAGTACTTC
CASSLGTSGRYYEQYF
>TRBD1|TRBJ1-2|many|TRBV20-1
TGCAGTGCATTAGGGGACAGTGACTATGGCTACACCTTC
CSALGDSDYGYTF
>TRBD2|TRBJ2-2|few|TRBV5-1
TGCGCCAGCAGCCTTCCGGGACTAGCGGGAGGGCACACCGGGGAGCTGTTTTTT
CASSLPGLAGGHTGELFF
>NA|TRBJ2-7|many|TRBV6-4
TGTGCCAGCAGAGTATTAGCGGAGAGCTCCTACGAGCAGTACTTC
CASRVLAESSYEQYF
>NA|TRBJ2-2|many|TRBV6-1
TGTGCCAGCTCCAGGGCGAACACCGGGGAGCTGTTTTTT
CASSRANTGELFF
>TRBD2|TRBJ2-7|few|TRBV20-1
TGCAGTGCTACGGGGCCGGGGGGCTACGAGCAGTACTTC
CSATGPGGYEQYF
>NA|TRBJ1-1|many|TRBV12-3/TRBV12-4
TGTGCCAGCAGAGGGGTCACGCACACTGAAGCTTTCTTT
CASRGVTHTEAFF
>NA|TRBJ1-5|NA|TRBV5-5
TGTGCCAGCAGCTTGGCCGCGACAGCCAATCAGCCCCAGCATTTT
CASSLAATANQPQHF
>NA|TRBJ1-6|many|TRBV30
TGTGCCTGGAGTGTAGGGGCTTCACCCCTCCACTTT
CAWSVGASPLHF
>NA|TRBJ2-1|few|TRBV11-1
TGTGCCAGCAGCTTAAATTCCGGGAGCAATGAGCAGTTCTTC
CASSLNSGSNEQFF
>NA|TRBJ1-1|NA|TRBV25-1
TGTGCCAGCAGTGAAGTGTCGGGGCAGGGGAATACTGAAGCTTTCTTT
CASSEVSGQGNTEAFF
>NA|TRBJ2-7|NA|TRBV20-1
TGCAGTGCTCGCAAAGGTGAGGGAGTCAACGAGCAGTACTTC
CSARKGEGVNEQYF
>TRBD2|TRBJ2-5|NA|TRBV5-4
TGTGCCAGCAGCCCACCTCCGGCTAGCGGCCAAGAGACCCAGTACTTC
CASSPPPASGQETQYF
>NA|TRBJ2-7|many|TRBV10-3
TGTGCCACCAGACCGGGAGCTTACGAGCAGTACTTC
CATRPGAYEQYF
>NA|TRBJ2-2|many|TRBV2
TGTGCCAGCATTCACGGACAGCCCACCGGGGAGCTGTTTTTT
CASIHGQPTGELFF
>NA|TRBJ1-2|many|TRBV18
TGTGCCAGCTCACCACCGACGAGGGACGGCTACACCTTC
CASSPPTRDGYTF
>TRBD1|TRBJ2-7|NA|TRBV7-9
TGTGCCAGCAGCCCTCCTGGGGGGAGGACAGGGAGGACAACGTACTTC
CASSPPGGRTGRTTYF
>NA|TRBJ2-1|NA|TRBV7-2
TGTGCCAGCAGCTTAGCCAGATACAATGAGCAGTTCTTC
CASSLARYNEQFF
>TRBD1|TRBJ1-5|NA|TRBV7-2
TGTGCCAGCAGCTTATACAGGGGAAATCAGCCCCAGCATTTT
CASSLYRGNQPQHF
>TRBD2|TRBJ2-7|many|TRBV28
TGTGCCAGCACCAGCGGGAGGCTCCCCTACGAGCAGTACTTC
CASTSGRLPYEQYF
>NA|TRBJ2-3|NA|TRBV29-1
TGCAGCGTCGACGGTCCGGGTTACACAGATACGCAGTATTTT
CSVDGPGYTDTQYF
>NA|TRBJ1-6|NA|TRBV6-2/TRBV6-3
TGTGCCAGCAGTAATAACAGGGCGCTCGGTTCACCCCTCCACTTT
CASSNNRALGSPLHF
>NA|TRBJ2-2|few|TRBV9
TGTGCCAGCAGCGTCGATGACACCGGGGAGCTGTTTTTT
CASSVDDTGELFF
>TRBD1|TRBJ2-1|NA|TRBV12-3/TRBV12-4
TGTGCCAGCAGCCACAACCTCGGGACAGATTACAATGAGCAGTTCTTC
CASSHNLGTDYNEQFF
>TRBD1|TRBJ1-5|few|TRBV19
TGTGCCAGTAGGGACAGGGTCGGGCCCCAGCATTTT
CASRDRVGPQHF
>TRBD1|TRBJ2-5|many|TRBV6-5
TGTGCCAGCAGTTACTCGTCAACCGGGACAGGAAAAGAGACCCAGTACTTC
CASSYSSTGTGKETQYF
>TRBD1|TRBJ2-3|NA|TRBV5-1
TGCGCCAGCAGCACGAGAGACAGGGCTACAGATACGCAGTATTTT
CASSTRDRATDTQYF
>TRBD1|TRBJ1-1|many|TRBV19
TGTGCCAGCAGTAGAACAGGGGTGAACACTGAAGCTTTCTTT
CASSRTGVNTEAFF
>NA|TRBJ2-2|many|TRBV12-3/TRBV12-4
TGTGCCAGCAGTCGACAGGCGGGTGTCACCGGGGAGCTGTTTTTT
CASSRQAGVTGELFF
>TRBD1|TRBJ1-5|few|TRBV7-2
TGTGCCAGCAGCGCGGACAGGGGAGGGGATCCCCAGCATTTT
CASSADRGGDPQHF
>TRBD1|TRBJ1-2|NA|TRBV5-8
TGTGCCAGCAGCTTGGGTCCGGGACAGGGGAGCTATGGCTACACCTTC
CASSLGPGQGSYGYTF